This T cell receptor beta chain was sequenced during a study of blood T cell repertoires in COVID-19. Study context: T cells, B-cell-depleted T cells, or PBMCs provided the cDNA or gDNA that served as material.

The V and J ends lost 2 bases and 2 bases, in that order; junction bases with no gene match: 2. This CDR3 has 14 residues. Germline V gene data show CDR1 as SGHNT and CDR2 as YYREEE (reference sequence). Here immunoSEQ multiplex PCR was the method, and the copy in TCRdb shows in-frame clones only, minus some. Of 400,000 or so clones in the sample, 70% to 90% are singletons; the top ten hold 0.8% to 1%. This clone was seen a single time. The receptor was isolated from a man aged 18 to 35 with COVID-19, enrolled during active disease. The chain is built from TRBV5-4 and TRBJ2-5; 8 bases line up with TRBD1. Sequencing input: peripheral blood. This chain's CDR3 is CASSFTGGQETQYF. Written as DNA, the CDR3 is TGTGCCAGCAGCTTTACAGGGGGGCAAGAGACCCAGTACTTC.